This T cell receptor (beta chain) was observed in a study of PD-L1 blockade in urothelial cancer. Study-wide context: Atezolizumab therapy began for patients at some point between 2013 and 2014, dosed at 1,200 mg intravenously every 3 weeks. Patients' prior chemotherapy regimens numbered 0 to 3. At 3 weeks after treatment start (second dose) and again at 6 weeks, blood was analyzed.

Germline V gene sequence: CDR1 SGHNT, CDR2 YYREEE (reference sequence). The CDR3 consists of 13 residues. Trimming shortened V by 3 bases and J by 4 bases, and 8 bases separated the two germline ends. Clones were sequenced by immunoSEQ multiplex PCR, and TCRdb holds only the in-frame ones, with some missing. Of 50,000 or so clones listed, approximately 86% are singletons. This clonotype was sampled from a man in his 60s with urothelial cancer. The V and J genes are TRBV5-4 and TRBJ1-5; TRBD1 might be the D (6 bases). The sample in question was PBMCs, obtained around atezolizumab (anti-PD-L1) treatment. CDR3 in DNA: TGTGCCAGCAGCTCAGGGGATAATCAGCCCCAGCATTTT. Amino acids: CASSSGDNQPQHF.